These T cell receptor beta chains were read from a single sample in a study of cytomegalovirus exposure and HLA in healthy donors. Produced via immunoSEQ multiplex PCR; TCRdb's table is partial and in-frame only. The sample records approximately 84,000 clones, approximately 74% being singletons. Sequencing was done on a sample of PBMCs. The receptor set was obtained from a man between 35 and 55 years old in good health and CMV-seropositive. The conserved cysteine and the conserved F or W are not part of the CDR3 here. Fields, in order: CDR3 protein, J gene, D gene, V gene. The D gene is left open where the match is weak.

ASSLVGSNEKLF,TRBJ1-4,.,TRBV5-4
ASSFRSPPGRSEQF,TRBJ2-1,.,TRBV28
ASSTGTVGRTQY,TRBJ2-5,TRBD1,TRBV5-4
ASTLGGGRGEQY,TRBJ2-7,TRBD2,TRBV2
SVEVPGLALNTGELF,TRBJ2-2,TRBD2,TRBV29-1
ASSSGQGITAF,TRBJ1-1,TRBD1,TRBV19
STLTSGKEQY,TRBJ2-7,TRBD2,TRBV29-1
ASKLTSGSLWRETQY,TRBJ2-5,TRBD2,TRBV28
ASSSGTGRRNEQF,TRBJ2-1,TRBD1,TRBV5-6
ATGQPITDTQY,TRBJ2-3,.,TRBV15
ATGTSGTGELF,TRBJ2-2,TRBD2,TRBV6-5
ASSLTASGVQETQY,TRBJ2-5,TRBD2,TRBV5-1
AWAGGTNEKLF,TRBJ1-4,.,TRBV30
ASRVNSGGTGELF,TRBJ2-2,TRBD2,TRBV11-3
SVGQGGFLNEQF,TRBJ2-1,.,TRBV29-1
ASSPYRDRGLNTEAF,TRBJ1-1,TRBD1,TRBV5-1
ASSLDQGNQPQH,TRBJ1-5,.,TRBV27
ASSLEGDRKVGYT,TRBJ1-2,TRBD1,TRBV7-2
ATSRDIDTQY,TRBJ2-3,.,TRBV15
ASSDSGSGEQF,TRBJ2-1,TRBD2,TRBV6-4
ASSLDSPNTEAF,TRBJ1-1,.,TRBV5-4
ASSTGQGAGGANVLT,TRBJ2-6,TRBD1,TRBV19
ASSRHGYT,TRBJ1-2,.,TRBV28
ASSQVRLSGNEQF,TRBJ2-1,.,TRBV14
ASSQVVGSGANVLT,TRBJ2-6,.,TRBV4-3
SVDGQLNTESF,TRBJ1-1,.,TRBV29-1
ASSLSGTGDTEAF,TRBJ1-1,TRBD1,TRBV27
ASSLAAGFSYEQY,TRBJ2-7,TRBD2,TRBV7-2
ASRKKPGGQKQPQH,TRBJ1-5,.,TRBV21-1
ASSLDLRRRYEQY,TRBJ2-7,.,TRBV11-3
ATSGARNTEAF,TRBJ1-1,.,TRBV19
ASSRAPGNEQF,TRBJ2-1,.,TRBV7-3
ASSLPIAGGGQETQY,TRBJ2-5,TRBD2,TRBV7-8
ASSERGDTGELF,TRBJ2-2,.,TRBV6-1
ASSISAGYNEQF,TRBJ2-1,.,TRBV19
ASSLETVTEQY,TRBJ2-7,.,TRBV5-1
ASSEDRGRGQETQY,TRBJ2-5,TRBD1,TRBV2
AWSRQEAF,TRBJ1-1,.,TRBV30
ASSAGISNQPQH,TRBJ1-5,.,TRBV6-1
ASSYSERNSPLH,TRBJ1-6,.,TRBV6-6
AIGGLSTSGFYEQY,TRBJ2-7,TRBD2,TRBV5-4
ASSFSGGIQY,TRBJ2-4,.,TRBV7-2
ASSEVEGDWGSYEQY,TRBJ2-7,.,TRBV2
ASSYLNGGTDTQY,TRBJ2-3,TRBD2,TRBV6-5
SSSLGTAYEQY,TRBJ2-7,TRBD1,TRBV7-9
ASSSRTGFSNSYNEQF,TRBJ2-1,.,TRBV7-3
ATSRDPGVPEAF,TRBJ1-1,.,TRBV15
ASSPRGNTEAF,TRBJ1-1,.,TRBV18
ASSLAQGGVQPQH,TRBJ1-5,.,TRBV7-9